The 3 T cell receptor beta chains given below trace back to one sample, sequenced in a study of blood T cell repertoires in COVID-19. Only in-frame clones appear in the TCRdb table, and some are missing; sequencing was by immunoSEQ multiplex PCR. This sample carries under 300,000 clones, more than 80% of them seen once, and the ten largest clones take 2% to 3%. The sample taken for sequencing was PBMCs or T cells enriched from blood (not recorded which). The receptor source for this set is a woman under 30 who had recovered from COVID-19.

The chain carries TRBV2 and TRBJ1-4, with TRBD1 as a possible D gene (5 bases). The CDR3 has 13 amino acids. V lost 3 bases and J 8 bases, leaving 10 bases between the germline ends. CDR1 SNHLY and CDR2 FYNNEI come from the germline V gene. CDR3 loop: CASSDRVREKLFF. CDR3 nucleotides: TGTGCCAGCAGTGACAGGGTGAGGGAAAAACTGTTTTTT.

The chain is built from TRBV29-1 and TRBJ2-1; D not resolved. The CDR3 is 10 residues long. Germline V CDR1 and CDR2: SQVTM, ANQGSEA. Trimming pared 2 bases from V and 8 bases from J, leaving 4 bases between. DNA of the CDR3: TGCAGCGTTGAACTAGATGAGCAGTTCTTC. It is translated as CSVELDEQFF.

The V and J genes are TRBV5-1 and TRBJ2-3; 12 nucleotides agree with TRBD2. Germline V gene data show CDR1 as SGHRS and CDR2 as YFSETQ. The CDR3 loop spans 15 amino acids. J was trimmed by 7 bases and V by 4 bases; bases with no gene match: 7. The CDR3 DNA is TGCGCCAGCAGCCGTAATCTAGCGGGGGGGAATACGCAGTATTTT. Its translation is CASSRNLAGGNTQYF.